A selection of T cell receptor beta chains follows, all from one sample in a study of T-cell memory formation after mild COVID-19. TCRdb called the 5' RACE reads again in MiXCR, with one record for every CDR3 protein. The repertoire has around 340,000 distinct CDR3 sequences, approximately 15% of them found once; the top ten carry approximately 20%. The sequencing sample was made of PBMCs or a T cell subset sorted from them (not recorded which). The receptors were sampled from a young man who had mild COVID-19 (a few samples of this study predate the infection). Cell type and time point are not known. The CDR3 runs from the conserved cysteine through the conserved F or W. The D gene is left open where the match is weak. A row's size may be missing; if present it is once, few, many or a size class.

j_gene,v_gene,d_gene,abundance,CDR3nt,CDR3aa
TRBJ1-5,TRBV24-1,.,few,TGTGCCACCAGTGTCGCGGACCGACAACCCAATCAGCCCCAGCATTTT,CATSVADRQPNQPQHF
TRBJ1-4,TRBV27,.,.,TGTGCCAGCAGGGGCGAGGGCGAGAAGGAAAAACTGTTTTTT,CASRGEGEKEKLFF
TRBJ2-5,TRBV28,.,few,TGTGCCAGCGCAAAAGGGGTGGTAAAGACCCAGTACTTC,CASAKGVVKTQYF
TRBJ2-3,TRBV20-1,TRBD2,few,TGCAGTGCTAGAGAACTAGCGGGGGGCCCTAGCACAGATACGCAGTATTTT,CSARELAGGPSTDTQYF
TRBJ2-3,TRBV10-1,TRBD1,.,TGCGCCAGCAGTGAGCCGGAGGACAGGGCGCAGTATTTT,CASSEPEDRAQYF
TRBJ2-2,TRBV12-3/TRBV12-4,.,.,TGTGCCAGCAGCCAGACAGGATTAGGGAGCACCGGGGAGCTGTTTTTT,CASSQTGLGSTGELFF
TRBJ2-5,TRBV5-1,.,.,TGCGCCAGCAGCGACCTCACAGGGTACCAAGAGACCCAGTACTTC,CASSDLTGYQETQYF
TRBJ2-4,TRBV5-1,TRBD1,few,TGCGCCAGCAGCTGGGACAGCTGGCCCAAAAACATTCAGTACTTC,CASSWDSWPKNIQYF
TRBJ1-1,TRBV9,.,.,TGTGCCAGCAGCGTGGCCAGGAACACTGAAGCTTTCTTT,CASSVARNTEAFF
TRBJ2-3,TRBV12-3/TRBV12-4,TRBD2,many,TGTGCCAGCAGTCTCCTAGCGGGGGGGTCCACAGATACGCAGTATTTT,CASSLLAGGSTDTQYF
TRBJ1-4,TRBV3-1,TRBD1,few,TGTGCCAGCAGCCAGGAACCTCGGACAGGGGAAAAACTGTTTTTT,CASSQEPRTGEKLFF
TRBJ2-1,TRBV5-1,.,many,TGCGCCAGCAGCTCCCGAGGGGACGGGACCAATGAGCAGTTCTTC,CASSSRGDGTNEQFF
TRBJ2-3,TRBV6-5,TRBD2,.,TGTGCCAGCAGTTACGTAGGGGTCGGCGGGGGGGTCACAGATACGCAGTATTTT,CASSYVGVGGGVTDTQYF
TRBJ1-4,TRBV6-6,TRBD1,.,TGTGCCAGCAGTTGGAGCATGGACAGGGGAAGGGAAAAACTGTTTTTT,CASSWSMDRGREKLFF
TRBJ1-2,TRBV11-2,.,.,TGTGCCAGCAGCCTAAACGAGGGGGTGGGCGGCTACACCTTC,CASSLNEGVGGYTF
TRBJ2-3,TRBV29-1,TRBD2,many,TGCAGCGTTGAAGATCCAACTAGCGGGGGACCGGCGAATACGCAGTATTTT,CSVEDPTSGGPANTQYF
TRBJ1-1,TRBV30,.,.,TGTGCCTGGAGTGTAGGCACCCGAGACACTGAAGCTTTCTTT,CAWSVGTRDTEAFF
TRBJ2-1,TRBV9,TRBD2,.,TGTGCCAGCAGGGCAAGCGGGGGGACCTACAATGAGCAGTTCTTC,CASRASGGTYNEQFF
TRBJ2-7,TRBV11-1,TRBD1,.,TGTGCCACCCGGACAGGGGGCGGGGAGCAGTACTTC,CATRTGGGEQYF
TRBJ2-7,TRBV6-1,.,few,TGTGCCAGCCGTGGAGTCTACGAGCAGTACTTC,CASRGVYEQYF
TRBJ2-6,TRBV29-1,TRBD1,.,TGCAGCGTTGAAGAGGGACAGGGAAGTTCTGGGGCCAACGTCCTGACTTTC,CSVEEGQGSSGANVLTF
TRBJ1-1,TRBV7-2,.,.,TGTGCCAGCAGCTTAGTGACACCCAACACTGAAGCTTTCTTT,CASSLVTPNTEAFF
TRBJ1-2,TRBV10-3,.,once,TGTGCCATCGGGGGAACCCGTGGCTACACCTTC,CAIGGTRGYTF
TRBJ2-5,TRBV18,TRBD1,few,TGTGCCAGCTCACCATTTGAGAGGGGGCCGGAGACCCAGTACTTC,CASSPFERGPETQYF
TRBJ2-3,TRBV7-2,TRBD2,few,TGTGCCAGCAGCCCAAGCGGGGGGAGGGGAGATACGCAGTATTTT,CASSPSGGRGDTQYF
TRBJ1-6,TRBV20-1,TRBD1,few,TGCAGTGCCAAGACAGGGGCAGCTAATTCACCCCTCCACTTT,CSAKTGAANSPLHF
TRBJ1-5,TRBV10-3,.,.,TGTGCCATCAGTGCCTCCGGGACTCTCAACCAGCCCCAGCATTTT,CAISASGTLNQPQHF
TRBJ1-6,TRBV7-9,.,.,TGTGCCAGCAGCCCCTGGGCGGGAGTGACTTCACCCCTCCACTTT,CASSPWAGVTSPLHF
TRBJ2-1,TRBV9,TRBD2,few,TGTGCCAGCAGCCTATTAGGGACTAGCGGGGGAGGAAATGAGCAGTTCTTC,CASSLLGTSGGGNEQFF
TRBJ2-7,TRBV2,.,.,TGTGCCGGGAGCCGGCTTGGGGTTTACGAGCAGTACTTC,CAGSRLGVYEQYF
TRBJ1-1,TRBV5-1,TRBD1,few,TGCGCCAGCAGCTTGGCCACGACAGGGTTGAACACTGAAGCTTTCTTT,CASSLATTGLNTEAFF
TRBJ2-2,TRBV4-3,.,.,TGCGCCAGCAGCCGAATTCCAGGGGCCACGAACACCGGGGAGCTGTTTTTT,CASSRIPGATNTGELFF
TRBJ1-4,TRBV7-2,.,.,TGTGCCAGCAGCTTAGTACACAGGGCGCATGAAAAACTGTTTTTT,CASSLVHRAHEKLFF
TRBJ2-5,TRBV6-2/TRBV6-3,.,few,TGTGCCACCTTCTCAGGAGGTGGAGAGACCCAGTACTTC,CATFSGGGETQYF
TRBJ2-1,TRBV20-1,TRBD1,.,TGCAGTGCTGCTGGACAGGGGATCCGCAATGAGCAGTTCTTC,CSAAGQGIRNEQFF
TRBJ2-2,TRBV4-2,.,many,TGTGCCAGCAGCCAAGCGCAGGTGGGGGGGCCGGACACCGGGGAGCTGTTTTTT,CASSQAQVGGPDTGELFF
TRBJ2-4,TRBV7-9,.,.,TGTGCCAGCAGCTTTGGTAGTAAAAACATTCAGTACTTC,CASSFGSKNIQYF
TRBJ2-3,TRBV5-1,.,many,TGCGCCAGCAGCTTGGGACAGAACACAGATACGCAGTATTTT,CASSLGQNTDTQYF
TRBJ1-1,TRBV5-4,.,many,TGTGCCAGCAGCTCGGGACCTACCGACACTGAAGCTTTCTTT,CASSSGPTDTEAFF
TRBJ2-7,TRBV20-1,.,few,TGCAGTGCTAGCCGCGGGGCGGGCTACGAGCAGTACTTC,CSASRGAGYEQYF
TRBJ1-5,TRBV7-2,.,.,TGTGCCAGCAGCTTAGGGGCAGGGCGTCAGCCCCAGCATTTT,CASSLGAGRQPQHF
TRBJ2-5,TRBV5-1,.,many,TGCGCCAGCAGCTTGGCGGCATTCCAAGAGACCCAGTACTTC,CASSLAAFQETQYF
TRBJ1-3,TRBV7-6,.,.,TGTGCCAGCAGCTTATCGGGACACCGCGTCTACTCTGGAAACACCATATATTTT,CASSLSGHRVYSGNTIYF
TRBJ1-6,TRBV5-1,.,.,TGCGCCAGCAGCTCCGGGACCCTCCGCGGGACCCTCCACTTT,CASSSGTLRGTLHF